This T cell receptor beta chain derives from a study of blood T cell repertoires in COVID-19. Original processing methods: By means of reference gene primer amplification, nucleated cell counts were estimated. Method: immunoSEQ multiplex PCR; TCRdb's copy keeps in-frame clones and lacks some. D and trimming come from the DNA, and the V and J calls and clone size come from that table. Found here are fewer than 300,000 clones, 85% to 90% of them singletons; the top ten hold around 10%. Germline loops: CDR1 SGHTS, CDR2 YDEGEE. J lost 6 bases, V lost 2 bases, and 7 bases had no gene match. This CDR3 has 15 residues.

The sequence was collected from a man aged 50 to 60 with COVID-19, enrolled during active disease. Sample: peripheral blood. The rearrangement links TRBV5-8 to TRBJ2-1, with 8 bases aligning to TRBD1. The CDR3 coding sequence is TGTGCCAGCAGCTTCCTGGGCCAGGGGGCCAATGAGCAGTTCTTC. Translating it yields CASSFLGQGANEQFF.